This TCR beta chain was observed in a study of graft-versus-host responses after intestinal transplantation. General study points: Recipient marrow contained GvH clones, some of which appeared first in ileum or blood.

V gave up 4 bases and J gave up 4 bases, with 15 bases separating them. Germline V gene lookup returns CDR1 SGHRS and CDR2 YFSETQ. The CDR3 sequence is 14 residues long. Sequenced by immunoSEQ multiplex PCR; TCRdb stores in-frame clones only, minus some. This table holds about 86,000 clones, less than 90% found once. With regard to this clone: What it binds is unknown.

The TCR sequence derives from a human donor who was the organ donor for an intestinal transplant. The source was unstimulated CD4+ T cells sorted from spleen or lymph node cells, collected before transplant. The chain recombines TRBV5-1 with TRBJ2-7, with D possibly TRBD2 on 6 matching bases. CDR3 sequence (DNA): TGCGCCAGCAGCGCCGGACTAAACAAATACGAGCAGTACTTC. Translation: CASSAGLNKYEQYF.